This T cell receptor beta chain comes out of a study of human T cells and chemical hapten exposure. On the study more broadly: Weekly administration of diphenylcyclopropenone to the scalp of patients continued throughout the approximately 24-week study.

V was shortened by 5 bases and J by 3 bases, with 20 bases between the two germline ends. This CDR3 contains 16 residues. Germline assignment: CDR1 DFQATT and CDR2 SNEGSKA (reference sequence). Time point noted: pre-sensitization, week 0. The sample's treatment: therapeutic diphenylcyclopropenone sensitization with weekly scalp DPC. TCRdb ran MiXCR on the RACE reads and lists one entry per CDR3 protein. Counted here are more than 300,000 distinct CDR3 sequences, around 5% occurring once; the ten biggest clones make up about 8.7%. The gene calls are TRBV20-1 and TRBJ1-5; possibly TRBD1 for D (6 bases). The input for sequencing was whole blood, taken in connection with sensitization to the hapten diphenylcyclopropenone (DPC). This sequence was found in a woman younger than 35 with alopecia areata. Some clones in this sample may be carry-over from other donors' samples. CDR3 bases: TGCAGTGCTGGACATCAGACAGGAGGGACCAATCAGCCCCAGCATTTT. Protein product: CSAGHQTGGTNQPQHF.